This T cell receptor (beta chain) comes out of a study of response to subunit inactivated influenza vaccine (dated by TCRdb to 2017 to 2018). In the study overall: To follow how T cells responded to a trivalent subunit inactivated influenza vaccine, the researchers relied on deep quantitative profiling of the T cell receptor repertoire. On the study overall, not on this receptor specifically: The authors proposed that each seasonal influenza vaccination may bring in only a limited number of new T cells.

Library prep was done by RT-PCR. Data came from an Illumina HiSeq 2500. Using fastp at Q25 and MiXCR, TCRdb reprocessed the public reads and kept productive beta chains. One record per CDR3 amino acid sequence lists the most common genes and DNA. In all, the sample holds approximately 170,000 distinct CDR3 sequences, and about 12% of those were seen once. The ten top clones hold 25% to 30% of the sample. Ten or more counts support this clonotype. The antigen it recognizes is unknown. The input lacks base qualities; no much larger clone sits a single base away. The junction shows trimming of 12 bases on V and 6 bases on J, and the gene matches do not reach 13 bases of it. The germline V gene gives CDR1 as KGHDR and CDR2 as SFDVKD. From cysteine to phenylalanine, the CDR3 is 16 amino acids long. The kept DNA is CDR3 alone, 48 bases in frame from the first base. Another study also made use of these data, one on T cells expressing NK-cell markers. The second investigation adds: TCR beta cDNA libraries were made by 5'RACE template switching that added a universal primer site and unique molecular identifiers. Several donors provided sorted CD3+CD56+NKG2C+, CD3+CD56+NKG2C- and CD3+CD56-NKG2C+ T-cell subsets, whose TCR beta-chain repertoires were profiled. Most of the eight sequenced donors were HCMV-seropositive and one was HCMV-seronegative. In several experiments an anti-gammadeltaTCR antibody was added to restrict sorting to alphabetaTCR-expressing T cells. For roughly 6 donors, the dominant CD3+CD56+NKG2C+ clonotypes were among the top 10 CD8+ clonotypes and accounted for about 1.0-7.5% of CD8+ T cells. Those dominant clonotypes were again the most abundant among CD3+CD56-NKG2C+ cells in a handful of donors, at about 25-65%. Whether the expanded NKG2C-expressing T cell clones were specific for HCMV antigens remained unclear. The study sequenced eight donors, all healthy volunteers chosen at random: three men and five women. To determine HCMV serostatus, a commercial ELISA kit was used to detect HCMV-specific IgG in serum. Ficoll density gradient centrifugation was used to isolate peripheral blood mononuclear cells from blood. CD4+ and CD8+ T cells were isolated from PBMC by magnetic immunoseparation with Miltenyi isolation kits. cDNA synthesis was primed from the TCR beta constant segment and was followed by two successive PCR amplification steps. The libraries were sequenced on Illumina HiSeq 2000/2500, MiSeq or NextSeq, producing 2 x 150 bp reads. MIGEC was used to demultiplex reads and group reads by UMI, and MiTCR was used to assemble and quantify clonotypes. To exclude erroneous sequences, only TCR cDNA sequences supported by at least two reads were retained. The tcR package was used for downstream repertoire analysis, and clonotypes were matched across fractions by CDR3 nucleotide sequence plus V segment. VDJmatch was used to annotate antigen specificity against VDJdb, with one amino acid substitution in CDR3 allowed.

This material consisted of CD8+ T cells sorted from PBMCs, taken about 11 days after vaccination. The V and J segments used are TRBV24-1 and TRBJ2-2, with TRBD1 identical over 12 junction bases. The TCR originated in a man between 50 and 59 years old who received an inactivated influenza vaccine. Donor details come from another sample of the same person, matched by shared clones. The DNA sequence is given as TGTGCCTCTGAAGCGTGGGACAGGGGGCGCGCCGGGGAGCTGTTTTTT. Its protein reads: CASEAWDRGRAGELFF.